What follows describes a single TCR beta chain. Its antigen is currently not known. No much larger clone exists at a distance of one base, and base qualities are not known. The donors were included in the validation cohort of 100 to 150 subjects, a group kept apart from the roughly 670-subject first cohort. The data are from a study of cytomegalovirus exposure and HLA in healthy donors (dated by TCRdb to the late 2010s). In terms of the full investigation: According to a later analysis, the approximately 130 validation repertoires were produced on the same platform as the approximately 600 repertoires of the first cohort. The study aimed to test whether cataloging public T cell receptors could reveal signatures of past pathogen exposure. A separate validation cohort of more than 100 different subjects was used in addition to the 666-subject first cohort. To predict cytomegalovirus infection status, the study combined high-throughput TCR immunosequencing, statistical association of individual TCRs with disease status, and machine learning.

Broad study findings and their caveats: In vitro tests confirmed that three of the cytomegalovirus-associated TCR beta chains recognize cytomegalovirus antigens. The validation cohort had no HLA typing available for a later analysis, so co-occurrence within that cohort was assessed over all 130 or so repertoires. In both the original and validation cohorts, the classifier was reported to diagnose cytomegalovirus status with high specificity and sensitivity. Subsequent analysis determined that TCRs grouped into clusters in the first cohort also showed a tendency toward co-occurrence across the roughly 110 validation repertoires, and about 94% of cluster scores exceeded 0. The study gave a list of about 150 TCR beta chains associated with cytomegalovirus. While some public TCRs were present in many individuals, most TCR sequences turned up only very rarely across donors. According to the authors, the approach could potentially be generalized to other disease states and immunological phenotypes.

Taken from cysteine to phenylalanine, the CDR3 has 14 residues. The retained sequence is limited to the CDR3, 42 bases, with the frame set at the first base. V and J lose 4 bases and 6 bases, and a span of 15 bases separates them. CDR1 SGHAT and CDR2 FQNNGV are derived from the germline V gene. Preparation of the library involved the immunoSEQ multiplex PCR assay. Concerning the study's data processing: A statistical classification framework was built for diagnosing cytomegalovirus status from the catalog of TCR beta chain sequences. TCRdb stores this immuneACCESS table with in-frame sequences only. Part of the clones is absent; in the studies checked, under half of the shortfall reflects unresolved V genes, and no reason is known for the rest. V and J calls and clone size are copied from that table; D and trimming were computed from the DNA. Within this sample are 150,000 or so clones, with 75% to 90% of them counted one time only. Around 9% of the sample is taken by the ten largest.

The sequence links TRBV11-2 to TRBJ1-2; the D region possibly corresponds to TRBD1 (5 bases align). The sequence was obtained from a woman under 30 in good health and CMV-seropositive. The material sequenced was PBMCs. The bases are TGTGCCAGCAGCTCTTCGGGGGGATCGAATGGCTACACCTTC. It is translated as CASSSSGGSNGYTF. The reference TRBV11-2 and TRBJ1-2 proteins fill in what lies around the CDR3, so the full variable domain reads EAGVAQSPRYKIIEKRQSVAFWCNPISGHATLYWYQQILGQGPKLLIQFQNNGVVDDSQLPKDRFSAERLKGVDSTLKIQPAKLEDSAVYLCASSSSGGSNGYTFGSGTRLTVV.